The sequence of this TCR beta chain was determined in a study of cytomegalovirus exposure and HLA in healthy donors. Whole-study findings and limits: Confirmation in vitro established that a few CMV-associated chains were specific for CMV antigens.

As regards this clone: As yet, its antigen is unknown.

The germline V and J ends were trimmed by 2 bases and 4 bases, with 9 bases remaining between them. Germline CDR1 reads SNHLY; CDR2 reads FYNNEI. The CDR3 sequence is 14 residues long. Libraries were prepared by immunoSEQ multiplex PCR; TCRdb keeps only in-frame clonotypes and omits some of them. The sample holds around 250,000 clones; around 87% are singletons and the top ten take approximately 0.34%. J is TRBJ2-1 and V is TRBV2; D ambiguous. Input material: PBMCs. This clonotype originated in a woman younger than 30 in good health and CMV-seronegative. CDR3: CASSERGAYNEQFF. DNA of the CDR3: TGTGCCAGCAGTGAAAGAGGAGCTTACAATGAGCAGTTCTTC.